This is a list of T cell receptor beta chains from one sample in a study of Graves' ophthalmopathy and Graves' hyperthyroidism. One entry per CDR3 protein, called by TCRdb with MiXCR from the multiplex PCR reads. The data show about 550,000 distinct CDR3 sequences, less than 45% seen once. The sequencing input was peripheral blood or thyroid tissue (not recorded which). The receptors come from an adult man with Graves' hyperthyroidism. Both conserved end residues are part of each CDR3. Each record gives: V gene, J gene, CDR3 length, D gene, clone size, CDR3 DNA, CDR3 protein. D genes are given only for firm matches. Some rows mark clone size as missing; the rest say once, few, many or name a class of expanded clone.

TRBV15	TRBJ1-5	13	.	.	TGTGCCACCAGCAGAGGGGAAGCAGCCTACGAGCATTTT	CATSRGEAAYEHF
TRBV19	TRBJ1-1	15	.	.	TGTGCCAGTAGGTCAGGGGCATTTTTGGACACTGAAGCTTTCTTT	CASRSGAFLDTEAFF
TRBV15	TRBJ2-5	17	TRBD1	.	TGTGCCACCAGCAGCCAAGGGGGGACAGGGTTCCAAGAGACCCAGTACTTC	CATSSQGGTGFQETQYF
TRBV6-1	TRBJ2-5	16	.	.	TGTGCCAGCAGTGAAAGGGGTGTAATTAGGGTTCAGCCCCAGTACTTC	CASSERGVIRVQPQYF
TRBV5-1	TRBJ1-1	16	TRBD1	many	TGCGCCAGCAGCTACGACAGGGGGGTTTTGAACACTGAAGCTTTCTTT	CASSYDRGVLNTEAFF
TRBV6-5	TRBJ2-7	17	TRBD2	few	TGTGCCAGCAGTAAAGGACTAGCGGGGAGCTCTAGCCACGAGCAGTACTTC	CASSKGLAGSSSHEQYF
TRBV10-3	TRBJ1-1	19	TRBD1	few	TGTGCCAGCAGTTTGTCTAGACAGGGGGCGATTTTCGGGAACACTGAAGCTTTCTTT	CASSLSRQGAIFGNTEAFF
TRBV20-1	TRBJ2-1	15	TRBD2	.	TGCAGTGCTAGGTACGGGAGGGCCGTGGGGAATGAGCAGTTCTTC	CSARYGRAVGNEQFF
TRBV3-1	TRBJ1-2	14	TRBD1	few	TGTGCCAGCACCCCGACAGGGGAAGGCTATGGCTACACCTTC	CASTPTGEGYGYTF
TRBV7-6	TRBJ1-3	17	.	many	TGTGCCAGCAGCTTAGGAATTGCAGGTTACTCTGGAAACACCATATATTTT	CASSLGIAGYSGNTIYF
TRBV2	TRBJ2-7	15	.	.	TGTGCCAGCAGTTTTTCCGGGACGGCGGGACGGGAGCAGTACTTC	CASSFSGTAGREQYF
TRBV5-6	TRBJ2-7	16	TRBD2	few	TGTGCCAGCAGCCGAGGACTAGCGGGGCACTCCTACGAGCAGTACTTC	CASSRGLAGHSYEQYF
TRBV20-1	TRBJ1-4	15	.	.	TGCAGTGCTAGAGAGGGGCCTTGGGGAAATGAAAAACTGTTTTTT	CSAREGPWGNEKLFF
TRBV29-1	TRBJ1-4	13	.	many	TGCAGCGCGGGAGGGGGGGTTGATGAAAAACTGTTTTTT	CSAGGGVDEKLFF
TRBV10-3	TRBJ1-5	16	.	.	TGTGCCATCAGACTACAGTGGGCGGGTGGCAATCAGCCCCAGCATTTT	CAIRLQWAGGNQPQHF
TRBV4-1	TRBJ1-2	12	.	.	TGCGCCAGCGGCCAAGCAGGGTTAGGCTACACCTTC	CASGQAGLGYTF
TRBV7-2	TRBJ1-2	15	TRBD1	.	TGTGCCAGCAGCTCCGGGACAGGTTCTAACTATGGCTACACCTTC	CASSSGTGSNYGYTF
TRBV10-2	TRBJ2-7	12	.	once	TGCGCCAGCAGTGCCACATTGGGCGAGCAGTACTTC	CASSATLGEQYF
TRBV7-6	TRBJ2-5	15	TRBD1	many	TGTGCCAGCCGCACCCTGGGACAGGCTTCGGAGACCCAGTACTTC	CASRTLGQASETQYF
TRBV7-9	TRBJ2-5	14	.	many	TGTGCCAGCAGCCCCCAGGCGTACCAAGAGACCCAGTACTTC	CASSPQAYQETQYF
TRBV29-1	TRBJ2-7	14	TRBD2	many	TGCAGCGTTGACGCTAGCGGGAACTCCTACGAGCAGTACTTC	CSVDASGNSYEQYF
TRBV19	TRBJ2-2	12	.	many	TGTGCCAGTAGCCCCAAAATAGGGGAGCTGTTTTTT	CASSPKIGELFF
TRBV2	TRBJ2-5	17	.	many	TGTGCCAGCAGTTTGATACCCGGGGGTCTGTTCAAAGAGACCCAGTACTTC	CASSLIPGGLFKETQYF
TRBV6-1	TRBJ2-5	15	.	many	TGTGCCAGCAGGCCTTGGACAGCCGAAGGGGAGACCCAGTACTTC	CASRPWTAEGETQYF
TRBV7-9	TRBJ2-7	12	.	many	TGTGCCAGCAGCTTAGTTCCCTACGAGCAGTACTTC	CASSLVPYEQYF
TRBV28	TRBJ1-5	12	.	.	TGTGCCAGCAACCTCCCCCCCCAGCCCCAGCATTTT	CASNLPPQPQHF
TRBV10-3	TRBJ2-7	16	TRBD2	.	TGTGCCACCCGCGGGGGGACTAGCGGGAGTTACTACGAGCAGTACTTC	CATRGGTSGSYYEQYF
TRBV19	TRBJ2-3	14	.	.	TGTGCCAGTAGTGGGATGCCTGCCACAGATACGCAGTATTTT	CASSGMPATDTQYF
TRBV13	TRBJ2-7	14	.	many	TGTGCCAGCAGCTTAGCGCAGCGCAGCTACGAGCAGTACTTC	CASSLAQRSYEQYF
TRBV15	TRBJ2-2	17	.	.	TGTGCCACCAGCAGAGAGTCCCAGGGATCGAACACCGGGGAGCTGTTTTTT	CATSRESQGSNTGELFF
TRBV27	TRBJ2-7	14	TRBD1	.	TGTGCCAGCAGTTGGGGGACAGGGAGGTACGAGCAGTACTTC	CASSWGTGRYEQYF
TRBV5-8	TRBJ2-5	17	.	many	TGTGCCAGCAGCTTGTTACGGCGTCAGGGGTTCGAAGAGACCCAGTACTTC	CASSLLRRQGFEETQYF
TRBV2	TRBJ2-1	15	TRBD2	few	TGTGCCAGCAGTGCCAGGACTAGCGGTAACAATGAGCAGTTCTTC	CASSARTSGNNEQFF
TRBV9	TRBJ1-1	13	.	.	TGTGCCAGCAGCGTAGGGGCTAGCGGGACGTTCATCTTT	CASSVGASGTFIF
TRBV2	TRBJ2-7	12	.	.	TGTGCCAGCAGGGGGGACGCGGACGAGCAGTACTTC	CASRGDADEQYF
TRBV6-5	TRBJ1-2	16	.	many	TGTGCCAGCAGTTACGAAATAGCCGGACAGATCTATGGCTACACCTTC	CASSYEIAGQIYGYTF
TRBV10-3	TRBJ1-4	13	TRBD1	many	TGTGCCATCAGTGAGGACAGGGATGAAAAACTGTTTTTT	CAISEDRDEKLFF
TRBV11-2	TRBJ1-6	16	TRBD1	.	TGTGCCAGCACCACCAGAGGGACAGGGGTCCGCTCACCCCTCCACTTT	CASTTRGTGVRSPLHF
TRBV7-9	TRBJ2-7	18	TRBD2	many	TGTGCCAGCAGCTCTCCACCAAGCTCTTCGCGGGGGTCCTACGAGCAGTACTTC	CASSSPPSSSRGSYEQYF
TRBV20-1	TRBJ2-1	15	TRBD2	.	TGCAGTGCTAGAGACGGGAGGGGCCCGATGGATGAGCAGTTCTTC	CSARDGRGPMDEQFF
TRBV6-5	TRBJ1-5	14	.	many	TGTGCCAGCAGCGACAGAGATAGCAATCAGCCCCAGCATTTT	CASSDRDSNQPQHF
TRBV5-6	TRBJ2-5	13	.	once	TGTGCCTGGAGAAGGGGGATCCAAGAGACCCAGTACTTC	CAWRRGIQETQYF
TRBV7-2	TRBJ2-2	15	TRBD2	.	TGTGCCAGCAGCTTATATCGGACTAGCCCCGGGGAGCTGTTTTTT	CASSLYRTSPGELFF
TRBV5-1	TRBJ1-2	14	TRBD1	.	TGCGCCAGCAGCTTAGGGACAGGGGGGCATGGCTACACCTTC	CASSLGTGGHGYTF
TRBV7-8	TRBJ2-7	15	TRBD2	once	TGTGCCAGCAGCGAGACTAGCCAGGACTTCTACGAGCAGTACTTC	CASSETSQDFYEQYF
TRBV7-6	TRBJ2-3	12	.	many	TGTGCCAGCAGCATAACACTGGGTACGCAGTATTTT	CASSITLGTQYF
TRBV29-1	TRBJ1-4	13	.	many	TGCAGCGCGTTCTCGGGAGGGGATGAAAAACTGTTTTTT	CSAFSGGDEKLFF
TRBV12-3/TRBV12-4	TRBJ1-6	15	.	.	TGTGCCAGCAGTTACCCCATGGACCCATCTTCCCCCCTCCACTTT	CASSYPMDPSSPLHF
TRBV28	TRBJ1-5	12	.	few	TGTGCCAGCAGTTTACAGGGGACGCCCCAGCATTTT	CASSLQGTPQHF
TRBV7-9	TRBJ1-6	16	TRBD1	once	TGTGCCAGCAGCCTCAGCTCCGACAGGGGCGGTCCACCCCTCCACTTT	CASSLSSDRGGPPLHF
TRBV11-2	TRBJ2-2	15	.	.	TGTGCCAGCAGTTCTAGGGCCACGAACACCGGGGAGCTGTTTTTT	CASSSRATNTGELFF
TRBV10-3	TRBJ1-4	16	.	.	TGTGCCAGCAGGGTTCGGGGGGGTATCACTAATGAAAAACTGTTTTTT	CASRVRGGITNEKLFF
TRBV5-6	TRBJ1-5	16	.	.	TGTGCCAGCAGCTTGGCGGCCAGGTATAGCAATCAGCCCCAGCATTTT	CASSLAARYSNQPQHF
TRBV7-8	TRBJ2-1	14	TRBD1	.	TGTGCCAGCAGCACCCGGGACAGGGCTAATGAGCAGTTCTTC	CASSTRDRANEQFF
TRBV20-1	TRBJ2-7	13	.	many	TGCAGTGCGGCCGGGACACGCTCCTACGAGCAGTACTTC	CSAAGTRSYEQYF
TRBV6-1	TRBJ2-5	13	.	.	TGTGCCAACAGTGAGAGGGGGGCAGAGACCCAGTACTTC	CANSERGAETQYF
TRBV10-3	TRBJ2-3	20	TRBD2	once	TGTGCCATCATGCCCGTACAGGGCGTCCAGCGGGAGGCCAGCACAGATACGCAGTATTTT	CAIMPVQGVQREASTDTQYF
TRBV24-1	TRBJ2-2	15	TRBD2	.	TGTGCTATCCCCAGCGGGAGTTGGCGGACCGGGGAGCTGTTTTTT	CAIPSGSWRTGELFF
TRBV11-2	TRBJ1-1	16	.	.	TGTGCCAGCAGTTACAATGAATGGGAAGGGAACACTGGAGCTTTCTTT	CASSYNEWEGNTGAFF